Described below is a single T cell receptor beta chain sequence and its context. Germline CDR1 is SNHLY and CDR2 is FYNNEI. CDR3 size: 14 residues. V lost 4 bases to trimming and J lost 5 bases; unmatched junction nucleotides: 7. The data are from a study of blood T cell repertoires in COVID-19. Study-level background: Sources were T cells, B-cell-depleted T cells, or PBMCs; the material itself was cDNA or gDNA.

It was during active infection that Seattle patients were enrolled and then longitudinally followed. As originally analysed: By means of reference gene primer amplification, nucleated cell counts were estimated. Repertoires were generated with immunoSEQ multiplex PCR, while TCRdb's copy carries only in-frame clones and drops some. V and J calls and clone size are copied from that table; D and trimming were computed from the DNA. Of about 160,000 clones listed, around nine tenths are singletons. The V call is TRBV2, the J call TRBJ2-5; 7 bases line up with TRBD1. The sequenced material came from peripheral blood. The receptor was derived from an older woman with COVID-19, enrolled during active disease. CDR3 in amino acids: CASSGAGGTETQYF. CDR3 in DNA: TGTGCCAGCAGTGGAGCAGGGGGTACGGAGACCCAGTACTTC.